This T cell receptor (beta chain) comes out of a study of fetal regulatory T cell absence and autoimmunity. General observations from the study: Some top pancreas TCR clones were over 85-fold enriched versus cord blood.

A remark on this clone: Its cognate antigen is unknown.

The protocol was immunoSEQ multiplex PCR, while the TCRdb copy is restricted to in-frame clones and leaves out a portion. Among 95,000 to 100,000 clones listed, about 78% were seen once. Germline CDR1 is SGHRS and CDR2 is YFSETQ. The CDR3 extends over 16 amino acids. V was pared by 4 bases and J by 4 bases, with 20 bases between. The sequenced material came from pancreas tissue. The clonotype comes from a male donor with IPEX syndrome. This chain joins TRBV5-1 and TRBJ1-2, with D perhaps TRBD1 (6 bases). DNA of the CDR3: TGCGCCAGCAGCCATATGCCGGGACATCGTAGCTATGGCTACACCTTC. This sequence encodes CASSHMPGHRSYGYTF.